This entry features one TCR beta chain sequence. Repertoires were generated with immunoSEQ multiplex PCR, while TCRdb's copy carries only in-frame clones and drops some. In the table there are 200,000 or so clones, more than 80% of which are singletons. This CDR3 comprises 14 residues. CDR1 is MNHEY, CDR2 SMNVEV, per germline (reference sequence). V was clipped by 2 bases and J by 5 bases; unmatched bases: 1. The sample is drawn from a study of blood T cell repertoires in COVID-19. Turning to the study itself: Nucleic acid was either cDNA or gDNA, and it came from T cells, B-cell-depleted T cells, or PBMCs.

V is TRBV27 and J is TRBJ2-2; 8 bases line up with TRBD1. This TCR derives from a man between 60 and 75 years old who had recovered from COVID-19. Sequencing was performed on PBMCs or T cells enriched from blood (not recorded which). CDR3 sequence: CASSLQGATGELFF. The CDR3 nucleotides read TGTGCCAGCAGTTTACAGGGGGCGACCGGGGAGCTGTTTTTT.